One and the same sample provided the 31 T cell receptor beta chains below, sequenced in a study of cytomegalovirus exposure and HLA in healthy donors. PCR used 60 Vbeta primers and 13 Jbeta primers. Profiled with immunoSEQ multiplex PCR; TCRdb holds only in-frame clones, not every one. In the table there are approximately 160,000 clones, 77% of which are singletons. The sample was PBMCs. These receptors originate from a woman in her twenties or thirties in good health and CMV-seropositive.

In this sample, this clone turned up a few times. J is TRBJ2-5 and V is TRBV4-2; no definite D call. Germline CDR1 reads LGHNA; CDR2 reads YNFKEQ. The germline V and J ends were trimmed by 0 bases and 5 bases, with 10 bases remaining between them. CDR3 length: 14 residues. CDR3: CASSQDGPAETQYF. The CDR3, as DNA: TGTGCCAGCAGCCAAGACGGTCCCGCGGAGACCCAGTACTTC.

This chain connects TRBV6-6 to TRBJ2-7, with 10 bases fitting TRBD1. CDR3 length: 14 residues. Germline lookup yields CDR1 MNHNY and CDR2 SVGAGI (reference sequence). The junction had 6 bases not matched to a gene; V was cut back by 6 bases and J by 4 bases. CDR3 region: CASSDGTGVYEQYF. CDR3 DNA sequence: TGTGCCAGCAGCGACGGGACAGGGGTATACGAGCAGTACTTC.

This clone has more than one count but fewer than ten. This sequence joins TRBV28 and TRBJ1-1; the D gene is possibly TRBD1 (5 bases). The CDR3 spans 14 residues. Germline V gene sequence: CDR1 MDHEN, CDR2 SYDVKM. V gave up 3 bases and J gave up 0 bases, with 8 bases separating them. The CDR3 loop reads CASSFGAVNTEAFF. CDR3 DNA sequence: TGTGCCAGCAGTTTTGGGGCCGTGAACACTGAAGCTTTCTTT.

The V call is TRBV9, the J call TRBJ1-2; 8 positions agree with TRBD1. V lost 3 bases to trimming and J lost 4 bases; unmatched junction nucleotides: 5. This CDR3 has 14 residues. The germline V gene encodes CDR1 SGDLS and CDR2 YYNGEE. CDR3 protein: CASSAIGQGYGYTF. CDR3 DNA sequence: TGTGCCAGCAGCGCGATCGGACAGGGCTATGGCTACACCTTC.

V usage is TRBV12-5 and J usage is TRBJ2-1; D gene unclear. CDR1 is LGHNT and CDR2 is FRNRAP in the germline V gene. The CDR3 contains 12 residues. V lost 3 bases and J 9 bases, leaving 9 bases between the germline ends. This CDR3 reads CASGFNSGEQFF. In DNA, the CDR3 is TGTGCTAGTGGTTTTAATAGTGGTGAGCAGTTCTTC.

The chain recombines TRBV2 with TRBJ2-1, with 12 bases identical to TRBD2. CDR3 size: 19 residues. V lost 0 bases, J lost 8 bases, and 14 bases stayed unmatched. From germline, CDR1 is SNHLY and CDR2 FYNNEI. DNA for the CDR3: TGTGCCAGCAGTGAAGCAGGGGGGCTAGCGGGAGGGGCCTCAGATGAGCAGTTCTTC. Translation: CASSEAGGLAGGASDEQFF.

The gene calls are TRBV9 and TRBJ2-3; D possibly corresponds to TRBD2 (5 bases). V dropped 0 bases and J dropped 2 bases, with 10 bases sitting between them. Germline-derived CDR1 and CDR2 are SGDLS and YYNGEE. The CDR3 length is 15 residues. The CDR3 nucleotides are TGTGCCAGCAGCGTAGGGGCGGGCCCCACAGATACGCAGTATTTT. Translated: CASSVGAGPTDTQYF.

The chain has TRBV28 and TRBJ1-1; D may be TRBD1 (6 bases). V lost 2 bases and J 0 bases, leaving 25 bases between the germline ends. The CDR3 runs 20 residues. CDR1 and CDR2 from the germline V gene are MDHEN and SYDVKM. The CDR3 loop reads CASSLPFDLDRAFMNTEAFF. CDR3 DNA sequence: TGTGCCAGCAGTTTACCATTCGACCTGGACAGAGCGTTCATGAACACTGAAGCTTTCTTT.

This chain uses TRBV15 with TRBJ1-5; 10 bases match TRBD1. The germline gives CDR1 LNHNV, CDR2 YYDKDF (reference sequence). The CDR3 is made up of 14 amino acids. V was clipped by 3 bases and J by 4 bases; unmatched bases: 0. DNA for the CDR3: TGTGCCACCAGCAGGGGACAGGGGAATCAGCCCCAGCATTTT. Encoded protein: CATSRGQGNQPQHF.

There are a few counts of this clone. V usage is TRBV5-5 and J usage is TRBJ1-1; TRBD1 might be the D (5 bases). V dropped 2 bases and J dropped 6 bases, with 20 bases sitting between them. The CDR3 is 16 amino acids. The V gene's germline CDR1 is SGHKS and CDR2 YYEKEE (reference sequence). In DNA form, the CDR3 reads TGTGCCAGCAGCTTATTAGGACACATCGCGGGGTCTGAAGCTTTCTTT. The encoded protein is CASSLLGHIAGSEAFF.

This clone was seen only once. The chain employs TRBV2 and TRBJ2-5; 10 bases line up with TRBD1. The DNA end lines up better with TRBJ2-7; the J call may be wrong. Germline V gene lookup returns CDR1 SNHLY and CDR2 FYNNEI. This CDR3 comprises 13 residues. The CDR3 coding sequence is TGTGCCGGCCGACAGGGGGCCACCTACGAGCAGTACTTC. Translation: CAGRQGATYEQYF.

The genes are TRBV19 and TRBJ1-2; D gene unclear. Germline CDR1 and CDR2: LNHDA and SQIVND (reference sequence). The CDR3 covers 16 residues. Trimming took off 5 bases at V and 0 bases at J, with 16 bases between the two ends. The CDR3 region is CASSSGLPGANYGYTF. In nucleotides, the CDR3 is TGTGCCAGTAGTTCCGGACTCCCCGGAGCTAACTATGGCTACACCTTC.

In nucleotides, the CDR3 is TGTGCCAGCAGCTCGGGACTAGCGGGAGGCGAACACACAGATACGCAGTATTTT. Its protein is CASSSGLAGGEHTDTQYF. The V and J genes are TRBV13 and TRBJ2-3; TRBD2 matches at 15 bases. Trimming at V came to 4 bases and at J to 2 bases, leaving 7 bases not matched to a gene. Germline V gene lookup returns CDR1 PRHDT and CDR2 FYEKMQ (reference sequence). This CDR3 contains 18 residues.

V usage is TRBV27 and J usage is TRBJ1-5; D not certain. The germline gives CDR1 MNHEY, CDR2 SMNVEV (reference sequence). V was cut by 2 bases and J by 3 bases, with 8 bases left in between. The CDR3 loop spans 14 amino acids. Here the CDR3 reads CASSLTRNNQPQHF. The CDR3 DNA reads TGTGCCAGCAGTTTAACGAGGAACAATCAGCCCCAGCATTTT.

The rearrangement links TRBV4-3 to TRBJ2-7; the match to TRBD2 covers 10 bases. The germline V gene has CDR1 LGHNA and CDR2 YSLEER. CDR3 length equals 15 residues. V lost 2 bases and J lost 2; bases outside the gene matches: 3. CDR3 protein: CASSQTGTSAYEQYF. Here the CDR3 DNA reads TGCGCCAGCAGCCAAACCGGGACTAGCGCCTACGAGCAGTACTTC.

CDR3 sequence reads: CASSRQDDQPQHF. The CDR3 nucleotides are TGTGCCAGTAGCAGACAGGATGATCAGCCCCAGCATTTT. The chain couples TRBV19 to TRBJ1-5, with D possibly being TRBD1 (6 bases). The V gene's germline CDR1 is LNHDA and CDR2 SQIVND (reference sequence). Trimming pared 6 bases from V and 5 bases from J, leaving 11 bases between. CDR3 size: 13 residues.

The chain uses TRBV5-1 and TRBJ1-4, with D uncertain. The V and J ends lost 0 bases and 0 bases respectively, with 6 bases between them. The germline V gene encodes CDR1 SGHRS and CDR2 YFSETQ. The CDR3 loop spans 15 amino acids. This CDR3 reads CASSLVSATNEKLFF. CDR3 sequence (DNA): TGCGCCAGCAGCTTGGTTAGCGCAACTAATGAAAAACTGTTTTTT.

The chain uses TRBV29-1 and TRBJ1-5; TRBD1 aligns across 8 bases. The V segment lost 4 bases and the J segment 7 bases; nucleotides outside the gene matches: 6. The CDR3 consists of 13 residues. Germline loops: CDR1 SQVTM, CDR2 ANQGSEA. The CDR3 region is CSVVGQGGQPQHF. The CDR3 nucleotides read TGCAGCGTTGTAGGACAGGGTGGGCAGCCCCAGCATTTT.

The chain is built from TRBV28 and TRBJ1-1, with 8 positions matching TRBD1. The CDR3 contains 14 residues. V gave up 6 bases and J gave up 3 bases; unmatched junction bases: 6. Germline lookup yields CDR1 MDHEN and CDR2 SYDVKM. CDR3: CASSFMDRDTEAFF. In nucleotides, the CDR3 is TGTGCCAGCAGCTTTATGGACAGGGACACTGAAGCTTTCTTT.

This chain uses TRBV12-1 with TRBJ2-7; the D call in the table, TRBD1, was not verified against the DNA. TRBV12-1 is tagged as a pseudogene. The CDR3 is made up of 15 amino acids. CDR3 sequence reads: CASSDGTDLLYEQYF. The CDR3, as DNA: TGTGCCAGCAGCGACGGGACAGATTTACTCTACGAGCAGTACTTC.

This chain links TRBV2 with TRBJ2-4; 7 bases fit TRBD1. Germline trimming cut 1 base from V and 4 bases from J; bases unmatched to any gene: 4. The length of the CDR3 is 15 residues. The germline V gene encodes CDR1 SNHLY and CDR2 FYNNEI. CDR3 region: CASSEEGTAKNIQYF. CDR3 DNA sequence: TGTGCCAGCAGTGAAGAGGGGACAGCTAAAAACATTCAGTACTTC. The full variable domain, completed using reference TRBV2 and TRBJ2-4, is EPEVTQTPSHQVTQMGQEVILRCVPISNHLYFYWYRQILGQKVEFLVSFYNNEISEKSEIFDDQFSVERPDGSNFTLKIRSTKLEDSAMYFCASSEEGTAKNIQYFGAGTRLSVL.

The V gene is TRBV5-1, the J gene TRBJ2-2, with 10 bases lining up with TRBD2. The V gene's germline CDR1 is SGHRS and CDR2 YFSETQ. J gave up 3 bases and V 4 bases, and 6 bases lay outside the gene matches. The CDR3 covers 16 residues. The CDR3 DNA reads as TGCGCCAGCAGCCCTAGCGGGAGAACGGACACCGGGGAGCTGTTTTTT. This sequence encodes CASSPSGRTDTGELFF.

This clone was recorded a few times. The chain recombines TRBV28 with TRBJ1-5, with 8 bases identical to TRBD1. This CDR3 is built from 16 residues. V shed 4 bases and J 3 bases; nucleotides not matched to a gene: 8. Germline V lookup: CDR1 MDHEN, CDR2 SYDVKM. In DNA, the CDR3 is TGTGCCAGCAGTTACAACCAGGGGGCGGACAATCAGCCCCAGCATTTT. Protein product: CASSYNQGADNQPQHF.

The chain recombines TRBV5-6 with TRBJ2-7, with D possibly TRBD2 on 6 matching bases. CDR1 SGHDT and CDR2 YYEEEE come from the germline V gene. The CDR3 runs 15 residues. Trimming cost V 4 bases and J 1 base, with 15 bases left between them. CDR3 sequence (DNA): TGTGCCAGCAGCCCCTCCGTCCGGGGGTCCTACGAGCAGTACTTC. As protein: CASSPSVRGSYEQYF.

This sequence joins TRBV15 and TRBJ2-3; D is unresolved. CDR3 length: 12 residues. Germline-derived CDR1 and CDR2 are LNHNV and YYDKDF (reference sequence). V dropped 3 bases and J dropped 2 bases, with 3 bases sitting between them. This CDR3 is CATSSNTDTQYF. The CDR3 bases are TGTGCCACCAGCAGCAACACAGATACGCAGTATTTT.

The chain has TRBV4-2 and TRBJ2-3; D uncertain. The CDR3 loop spans 14 amino acids. Germline CDR1 and CDR2: LGHNA and YNFKEQ. V was cut by 2 bases and J by 0 bases, with 6 bases left in between. The CDR3 DNA reads as TGTGCCAGCAGCCAAATCCTGAGCACAGATACGCAGTATTTT. This codes for CASSQILSTDTQYF.

The chain employs TRBV2 and TRBJ2-4; 8 bases line up with TRBD1. V lost 10 bases to trimming and J lost 5 bases; unmatched junction nucleotides: 10. There are 14 residues in the CDR3. CDR1 is SNHLY, CDR2 FYNNEI, per germline. CDR3 amino acids: CATRFGQGQNIQYF. The CDR3 DNA follows: TGTGCCACCAGATTCGGACAGGGACAAAACATTCAGTACTTC.

This clone is a singleton in its sample. The rearrangement links TRBV30 to TRBJ2-3, with 8 bases matching TRBD2. J gave up 3 bases and V 4 bases, and 3 bases lay outside the gene matches. CDR1 is GTSNPN, CDR2 SVGIG, per germline (reference sequence). CDR3 length: 13 amino acids. The CDR3, as DNA: TGTGCCTGGAAGGCTAGCGGGACAGATACGCAGTATTTT. This translates into CAWKASGTDTQYF. The full variable domain, completed using reference TRBV30 and TRBJ2-3, is SQTIHQWPATLVQPVGSPLSLECTVEGTSNPNLYWYRQAAGRGLQLLFYSVGIGQISSEVPQNLSASRPQDRQFILSSKKLLLSDSGFYLCAWKASGTDTQYFGPGTRLTVL.

The chain combines TRBV28 with TRBJ2-7, with TRBD2 identical over 7 bases. V shed 8 bases, J shed 12 bases, and the junction held 13 bases outside the gene matches. Germline V lookup: CDR1 MDHEN, CDR2 SYDVKM. The CDR3 sequence is 12 residues long. CDR3 region: CASSGGVLVPYF. Written as DNA, the CDR3 is TGTGCCAGCTCTGGGGGGGTACTAGTTCCGTACTTC.

The chain carries TRBV20-1 and TRBJ1-1; 8 bases agree with TRBD1. CDR1 is DFQATT and CDR2 is SNEGSKA in the germline V gene (reference sequence). The CDR3 consists of 11 residues. After removal of 5 bases from V and 7 bases from J, the junction contained 3 bases not matched to a gene. The CDR3 DNA is TGCAGTGCTCTACAGGGGGTTGAAGCTTTCTTT. Translation: CSALQGVEAFF.

This rearrangement joins TRBV28 to TRBJ2-5; 8 nucleotides line up with TRBD2. Trimming removed 5 bases from V and 1 base from J; junction bases left unmatched: 6. CDR1 is MDHEN and CDR2 is SYDVKM in the germline V gene. This CDR3 is 15 amino acids long. The CDR3 is CASSLAGGGQETQYF. CDR3 nucleotide sequence: TGTGCCAGCAGTCTCGCCGGGGGGGGCCAAGAGACCCAGTACTTC.